The 14 T cell receptor beta chains below were found in one sample sequenced in a study of blood T cell repertoires in COVID-19. Clones were sequenced by immunoSEQ multiplex PCR, and TCRdb holds only the in-frame ones, with some missing. The sample records roughly 350,000 clones, 85% being singletons. The sample taken for sequencing was peripheral blood. The receptors stem from a young woman with acute or convalescent COVID-19.

V usage is TRBV30 and J usage is TRBJ2-5, with 7 nucleotides matching TRBD1. The CDR3 has 14 amino acids. The germline V gene encodes CDR1 GTSNPN and CDR2 SVGIG (reference sequence). Losses at the gene ends were 6 bases for V and 2 bases for J; bases not matched to a gene: 9. The CDR3 spells CACCTGTVQETQYF. CDR3 DNA sequence: TGTGCCTGTTGTACTGGGACAGTACAAGAGACCCAGTACTTC. Combining the CDR3 with reference TRBV30 and TRBJ2-5 gives the whole variable domain SQTIHQWPATLVQPVGSPLSLECTVEGTSNPNLYWYRQAAGRGLQLLFYSVGIGQISSEVPQNLSASRPQDRQFILSSKKLLLSDSGFYLCACCTGTVQETQYFGPGTRLLVL.

The chain couples TRBV4-1 to TRBJ2-2, with D tentatively TRBD1 (5 bases). CDR1 and CDR2 from the germline V gene are MGHRA and YSYEKL. The germline V and J ends were trimmed by 1 base and 4 bases, with 16 bases remaining between them. This CDR3 is built from 17 residues. Here the CDR3 reads CASSQGPTETTTGELFF. The CDR3 DNA is TGCGCCAGCAGCCAAGGCCCGACAGAAACCACCACCGGGGAGCTGTTTTTT.

The chain carries TRBV14 and TRBJ2-3, with 8 bases aligning to TRBD2. The CDR3 sequence is 17 residues long. After removal of 0 bases from V and 4 bases from J, the junction contained 9 bases not matched to a gene. Germline-derived CDR1 and CDR2 are SGHDN and FVKESK. CDR3 in DNA: TGTGCCAGCAGCCAAGAAGGGTTCAGGACTAGCCCAGATACGCAGTATTTT. This sequence encodes CASSQEGFRTSPDTQYF.

V is TRBV5-8 and J is TRBJ1-3; 10 positions match TRBD1. With 2 bases clipped from V and 4 bases from J, the junction kept 6 bases outside the gene matches. Germline V gene sequence: CDR1 SGHTS, CDR2 YDEGEE. The CDR3 covers 16 residues. CDR3 protein: CASSFYGTGDGNTIYF. DNA of the CDR3: TGTGCCAGCAGCTTTTATGGGACAGGGGACGGAAACACCATATATTTT. Supplemented by reference TRBV5-8 and TRBJ1-3, the full variable domain reads EAGVTQSPTHLIKTRGQQATLRCSPISGHTSVYWYQQALGLGLQFLLWYDEGEERNRGNFPPRFSGRQFPNYSSELNVNALELEDSALYLCASSFYGTGDGNTIYFGEGSWLTVV.

The chain uses TRBV6-1 and TRBJ2-3; D is undetermined. Trimming took 1 base from V and 6 from J, leaving 8 bases between them. CDR3 size: 13 residues. The germline CDR1 and CDR2 sequences are MNHNS and SASEGT. The CDR3, as DNA: TGTGCCAGCAGTGAAGAGTGGGCGGATACGCAGTATTTT. This gives the protein CASSEEWADTQYF.

The chain combines TRBV28 with TRBJ2-7, with 8 bases identical to TRBD2. Losses at the gene ends were 5 bases for V and 3 bases for J; bases not matched to a gene: 9. Germline V CDR1 and CDR2: MDHEN, SYDVKM. The CDR3 is 15 amino acids. The CDR3 nucleotides are TGTGCCAGCAGTCTGGAGCGGGAGTACGACTACGAGCAGTACTTC. Its translation: CASSLEREYDYEQYF.

The rearrangement uses TRBV30 and TRBJ2-5; D is possibly TRBD1 (6 bases). The CDR3 loop spans 13 amino acids. Germline CDR1 GTSNPN, CDR2 SVGIG (reference sequence). Deletions cut 8 bases from V and 2 bases from J, with 15 bases between. The CDR3 coding sequence is TGTGCCCATTCCCGGACAGAGCAAGAGACCCAGTACTTC. Protein sequence: CAHSRTEQETQYF.

The rearrangement links TRBV11-2 to TRBJ1-1, with TRBD1 matching over 7 bases. Germline trimming cut 4 bases from V and 3 bases from J; bases unmatched to any gene: 2. CDR1 and CDR2 from the germline V gene are SGHAT and FQNNGV. The length of the CDR3 is 13 residues. The CDR3 nucleotides are TGTGCCAGCAGCTGGGACAGCGACACTGAAGCTTTCTTT. Residues: CASSWDSDTEAFF.

This clone was counted once. This sequence joins TRBV28 and TRBJ2-3, with 9 bases matching TRBD1. Germline loops: CDR1 MDHEN, CDR2 SYDVKM. Trimming at V came to 6 bases and at J to 4 bases, leaving 5 bases not matched to a gene. This CDR3 has 14 amino acids. The DNA for the CDR3 is TGTGCCAGCAGGGCGGACAGGGGAGCAGATACGCAGTATTTT. This encodes CASRADRGADTQYF.

This chain connects TRBV5-1 to TRBJ1-4, with 9 bases lining up with TRBD1. Per the germline V gene, CDR1 is SGHRS and CDR2 is YFSETQ. The trim removed 0 bases at V and 7 bases at J, leaving 7 bases unmatched. This CDR3 has 16 amino acids. CDR3 DNA sequence: TGCGCCAGCAGCTTGGCTCCGGGACAGGGATTTGAAAAACTGTTTTTT. Protein: CASSLAPGQGFEKLFF. The full variable domain, in which reference TRBV5-1 and TRBJ1-4 provide the parts outside the CDR3, is KAGVTQTPRYLIKTRGQQVTLSCSPISGHRSVSWYQQTPGQGLQFLFEYFSETQRNKGNFPGRFSGRQFSNSRSEMNVSTLELGDSALYLCASSLAPGQGFEKLFFGSGTQLSVL.

The chain couples TRBV5-4 to TRBJ2-2; 8 bases match TRBD2. Germline CDR1 is SGHNT and CDR2 is YYREEE (reference sequence). Trimming at V came to 10 bases and at J to 4 bases, leaving 6 bases not matched to a gene. The CDR3 has 13 amino acids. The CDR3 nucleotides are TGTGCCGCCCGGGGGGGAGGCACCGGGGAGCTGTTTTTT. Protein product: CAARGGGTGELFF.

This chain joins TRBV7-9 and TRBJ1-1, with D unresolved. This CDR3 has 13 residues. From germline, CDR1 is SEHNR and CDR2 FQNEAQ (reference sequence). The V end was cut by 4 bases, the J end by 6 bases, with 12 bases between. CDR3 DNA: TGTGCCAGCAGCTCTCCCGGAGATCCTGAAGCTTTCTTT. Protein product: CASSSPGDPEAFF.

This chain connects TRBV9 to TRBJ2-1, with 11 nucleotides matching TRBD2. The germline gives CDR1 SGDLS, CDR2 YYNGEE. The junction had 7 bases not matched to a gene; V was cut back by 3 bases and J by 8 bases. This CDR3 is built from 15 residues. CDR3 in DNA: TGTGCCAGCAGCGGCTCCGGGACTAGCGGCGATGAGCAGTTCTTC. As protein: CASSGSGTSGDEQFF.

This clone has just one count. V is TRBV6-5 and J is TRBJ2-1, with TRBD2 identical over 8 bases. J lost 6 bases, V lost 2 bases, and 3 bases had no gene match. Per germline, CDR1 MNHEY and CDR2 SVGAGI. This CDR3 spans 14 amino acids. In DNA form, the CDR3 reads TGTGCCAGCAGTTACCCTACTAGCGGCAATGAGCAGTTCTTC. Translating gives CASSYPTSGNEQFF.